This TCR beta chain was recovered during a study of T cells in Graves' hyperthyroidism and ophthalmopathy. Findings and limits, study-wide: Most expanded thyroid clonotypes above 0.001 also appeared in blood.

Germline V gene sequence: CDR1 KGHSH, CDR2 LQKENI. This CDR3 has 14 amino acids. Trimming left V 3 bases short and J 3 bases short, with 11 bases between. TCR beta CDR3 sequences were amplified from RNA transcripts. TCR CDR3 regions were first amplified by RT-PCR with HTBI primers. TCRdb itself ran the multiplex PCR reads through MiXCR, one entry per CDR3 protein. The profile covers 550,000 to 850,000 distinct CDR3 sequences, with about 19% appearing a single time and around 17% taken by the ten largest. Subjects aged 18 to 65 presented with newly diagnosed hyperthyroidism of less than 2 months' duration. Clinical symptoms, serum thyroxine, TRAb, thyroid ultrasound and orbital computed tomography informed diagnoses. Notes on this clonotype: As yet, its antigen is unknown.

This receptor was taken from a woman in her 50s with Graves' hyperthyroidism that later progressed to Graves' ophthalmopathy. The V and J genes are TRBV18 and TRBJ1-2; tentative D call: TRBD1 (5 bases). Material for sequencing was blood. CDR3 sequence (DNA): TGTGCCAGCTCACCGGGACTCCAGGACTATGGCTACACCTTC. Translating gives CASSPGLQDYGYTF.